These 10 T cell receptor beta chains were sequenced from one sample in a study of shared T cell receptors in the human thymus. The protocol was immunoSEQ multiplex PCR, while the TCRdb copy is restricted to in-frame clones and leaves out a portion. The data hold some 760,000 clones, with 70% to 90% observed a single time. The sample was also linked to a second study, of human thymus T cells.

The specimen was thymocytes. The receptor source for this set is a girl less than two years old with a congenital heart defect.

DNA for the CDR3: TGTGCCAGCAGAAACCAAGCGAAGCCCCCCTACGAGCAGTACTTC. Its protein product is CASRNQAKPPYEQYF. The V and J genes are TRBV7-9 and TRBJ2-7; unclear D gene. V lost 6 bases and J lost 2, with 17 bases in between. The CDR3 contains 15 residues. CDR1 is SEHNR and CDR2 is FQNEAQ in the germline V gene (reference sequence).

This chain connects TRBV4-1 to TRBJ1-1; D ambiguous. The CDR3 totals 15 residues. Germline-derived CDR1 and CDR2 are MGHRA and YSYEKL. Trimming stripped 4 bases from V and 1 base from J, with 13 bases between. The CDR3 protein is CASSLVGLKNTEAFF. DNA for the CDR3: TGCGCCAGCAGCCTGGTGGGCTTGAAGAACACTGAAGCTTTCTTT.

CDR3 in DNA: TGTGCCAGCAGCTTAGTCTCCTACCATAGCAATCAGCCCCAGCATTTT. Amino acid sequence: CASSLVSYHSNQPQHF. The chain is built from TRBV7-2 and TRBJ1-5; D gene unclear. V was pared by 1 base and J by 0 bases, with 10 bases between. Per the germline V gene, CDR1 is SGHTA and CDR2 is FQGNSA. The length of the CDR3 is 16 residues.

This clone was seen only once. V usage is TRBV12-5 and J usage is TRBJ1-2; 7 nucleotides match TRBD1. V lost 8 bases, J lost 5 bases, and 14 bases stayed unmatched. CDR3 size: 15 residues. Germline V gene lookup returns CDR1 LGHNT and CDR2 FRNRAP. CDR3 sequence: CASPADRTRGYGYTF. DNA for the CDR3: TGTGCTAGTCCTGCGGATCGGACCAGGGGGTATGGCTACACCTTC. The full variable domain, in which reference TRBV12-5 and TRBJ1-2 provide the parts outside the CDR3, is DARVTQTPRHKVTEMGQEVTMRCQPILGHNTVFWYRQTMMQGLELLAYFRNRAPLDDSGMPKDRFSAEMPDATLATLKIQPSEPRDSAVYFCASPADRTRGYGYTFGSGTRLTVV.

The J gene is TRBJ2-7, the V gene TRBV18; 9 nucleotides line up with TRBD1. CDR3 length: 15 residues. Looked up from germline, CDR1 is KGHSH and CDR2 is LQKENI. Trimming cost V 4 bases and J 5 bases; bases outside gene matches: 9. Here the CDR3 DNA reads TGTGCCAGCTCACTCGATGGGGACAGGGCTAACGAGCAGTACTTC. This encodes CASSLDGDRANEQYF.

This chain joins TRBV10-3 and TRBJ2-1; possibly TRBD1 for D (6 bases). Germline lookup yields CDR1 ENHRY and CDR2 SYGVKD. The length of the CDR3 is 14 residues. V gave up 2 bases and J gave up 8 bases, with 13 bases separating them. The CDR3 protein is CAISETPTGYEQFF. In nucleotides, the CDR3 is TGTGCCATCAGTGAGACTCCCACAGGGTATGAGCAGTTCTTC.

CDR3 bases: TGCGCCAGCAGCCAAGGCGGAGGAAACACCATATATTTT. It specifies CASSQGGGNTIYF. The V and J genes are TRBV4-1 and TRBJ1-3; D uncertain. Germline V CDR1 and CDR2: MGHRA, YSYEKL. The CDR3 totals 13 residues. Trimming pared 1 base from V and 4 bases from J, leaving 5 bases between.

CDR3 residues: CAISESLINRDYEQYF. CDR3 nucleotide sequence: TGTGCCATCAGTGAGTCCCTAATCAACAGGGATTACGAGCAGTACTTC. The chain is built from TRBV10-3 and TRBJ2-7, with TRBD1 as a possible D gene (6 bases). The V and J ends lost 0 bases and 4 bases respectively, with 16 bases between them. The V gene's germline CDR1 is ENHRY and CDR2 SYGVKD. The CDR3 has 16 amino acids.

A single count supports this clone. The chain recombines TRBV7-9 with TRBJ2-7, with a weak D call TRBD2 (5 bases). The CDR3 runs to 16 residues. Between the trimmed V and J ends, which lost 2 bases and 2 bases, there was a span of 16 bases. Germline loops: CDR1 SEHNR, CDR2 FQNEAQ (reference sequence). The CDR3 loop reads CASSLYGGSTPYEQYF. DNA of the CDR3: TGTGCCAGCAGCTTATATGGCGGGTCTACCCCCTACGAGCAGTACTTC.

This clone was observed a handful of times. The DNA for the CDR3 is TGTGCCAGCAGCTTAGCTAGCGGGGGGTTCCAAGAGACCCAGTACTTC. Protein sequence: CASSLASGGFQETQYF. The chain employs TRBV5-4 and TRBJ2-5; 11 bases fit TRBD2. Trimming at V came to 2 bases and at J to 1 base, leaving 4 bases not matched to a gene. In germline, CDR1 is SGHNT, CDR2 YYREEE (reference sequence). This CDR3 region has 16 residues.